This T cell receptor beta chain is drawn from a study of cytomegalovirus exposure and HLA in healthy donors. V lost 2 bases to trimming and J lost 2 bases; unmatched junction nucleotides: 6. Germline CDR1 is SGHKS and CDR2 is YYEKEE (reference sequence). The CDR3 runs to 16 residues. General study findings and limits: Some highly shared sequence variants likely arose as a pipeline artifact.

As for this clone: Antigen unknown.

PCR primers comprised 60 Vbeta and 13 Jbeta primers. The assay was immunoSEQ multiplex PCR, and TCRdb's table has in-frame clones only and misses some. The listing records about 200,000 clones. V is TRBV5-5 and J is TRBJ1-5, with 8 bases aligning to TRBD1. This clonotype originated in a girl aged 2-10 years in good health and CMV-seropositive. Material: PBMCs. DNA of the CDR3: TGTGCCAGCAGCTTAGCTACAGGGGGAGGCAATCAGCCCCAGCATTTT. This sequence encodes CASSLATGGGNQPQHF.